Listed below are T cell receptor beta chains from one sample, sequenced in a study of neoadjuvant nivolumab and ipilimumab in lung cancer. Produced via immunoSEQ multiplex PCR; TCRdb's table is partial and in-frame only. The table shows tens of thousands of clones, with around nine tenths occurring only once. This specimen was blood, taken before neoadjuvant nivolumab, alone or with ipilimumab. Receptors were obtained from an adult with non-small cell lung cancer. Some clones in this sample may be carry-over from other donors' samples. Each CDR3 is given with its conserved first and last residue. The order of the fields is clone size, D gene, J gene, V gene, CDR3 protein, CDR3 DNA. The D gene is left open where the match is weak. Only some rows state a clone size, as once, few, many or a class for expanded clones.

>NA|NA|TRBJ1-2|TRBV13
CASSQTTGNYGYTF
TGTGCCAGCAGTCAAACAACAGGCAACTATGGCTACACCTTC
>once|TRBD2|TRBJ2-5|TRBV19
CASSRGLAGRETQYF
TGTGCCAGTAGTAGAGGACTAGCGGGAAGAGAGACCCAGTACTTC
>NA|NA|TRBJ1-5|TRBV28
CASTLPGRSNQPQHF
TGTGCCAGCACCCTACCGGGACGTAGCAATCAGCCCCAGCATTTT
>once|TRBD2|TRBJ2-2|TRBV5-4
CASSPSASGTNTGELFF
TGTGCCAGCAGCCCCTCGGCTAGCGGGACGAACACCGGGGAGCTGTTTTTT
>NA|NA|TRBJ2-3|TRBV7-9
CASSLAAQDSTDTQYF
TGTGCCAGCAGCTTAGCAGCACAGGACTCCACAGATACGCAGTATTTT
>NA|TRBD1|TRBJ2-2|TRBV7-9
CASSLGQGNTGELFF
TGTGCCAGCAGCTTAGGACAGGGGAACACCGGGGAGCTGTTTTTT
>NA|NA|TRBJ2-7|TRBV11-2
CASSSETVYEQYF
TGTGCCAGCAGCTCAGAGACAGTCTACGAGCAGTACTTC
>NA|TRBD1|TRBJ2-7|TRBV11-2
CASSSLQGELSYEQYF
TGTGCCAGCAGCTCGTTACAGGGGGAACTCTCCTACGAGCAGTACTTC
>NA|NA|TRBJ1-1|TRBV11-2
CASSHIRGSRVNTEAFF
TGTGCCAGCAGCCACATCCGAGGGTCCAGAGTGAACACTGAAGCTTTCTTT
>few|NA|TRBJ2-3|TRBV30
CAWTGADTQYF
TGTGCCTGGACGGGGGCAGATACGCAGTATTTT
>NA|TRBD1|TRBJ1-1|TRBV5-4
CASSTRTGNTEAFF
TGTGCCAGCAGCACCAGGACAGGGAACACTGAAGCTTTCTTT
>NA|TRBD1|TRBJ1-2|TRBV10-3
CAITLGQGVDYTF
TGTGCCATCACTCTGGGACAGGGTGTTGACTACACCTTC
>NA|TRBD1|TRBJ1-2|TRBV6-5
CASSATGLEGNGYTF
TGTGCCAGCAGTGCGACAGGGCTGGAGGGGAATGGCTACACCTTC
>NA|NA|TRBJ1-1|TRBV9
CASSVQGRSEEEAFF
TGTGCCAGCAGCGTACAAGGGCGGTCCGAAGAAGAAGCTTTCTTT
>NA|NA|TRBJ1-5|TRBV14
CASSQFSGYNQPQHF
TGTGCCAGCAGCCAATTTTCAGGGTATAATCAGCCCCAGCATTTT
>NA|NA|TRBJ2-3|TRBV29-1
CSVGERASTDTQYF
TGCAGCGTTGGAGAGAGGGCTAGCACAGATACGCAGTATTTT
>NA|NA|TRBJ1-4|TRBV30
CAWSASGVGEKLFF
TGTGCCTGGAGTGCCTCAGGGGTAGGGGAAAAACTGTTTTTT
>NA|NA|TRBJ1-2|TRBV5-1
CASRAENYGYTF
TGCGCCAGCAGAGCGGAAAACTATGGCTACACCTTC
>NA|NA|TRBJ2-7|TRBV7-2
CASSFRDAREQYF
TGTGCCAGCAGCTTTAGGGACGCTCGGGAGCAGTACTTC
>NA|TRBD1|TRBJ2-5|TRBV5-1
CASSSAPQGAQETQYF
TGCGCCAGCAGCTCAGCCCCACAGGGGGCGCAGGAGACCCAGTACTTC
>NA|NA|TRBJ1-5|TRBV19
CASSPGPESNQPQHF
TGTGCCAGTAGTCCGGGGCCGGAGAGCAATCAGCCCCAGCATTTT
>NA|NA|TRBJ1-1|TRBV5-1
CASSSGVGAVNTEAFF
TGCGCCAGCAGCTCGGGGGTGGGAGCGGTGAACACTGAAGCTTTCTTT
>NA|TRBD1|TRBJ1-4|TRBV6-5
CASSYGTAGNEKLFF
TGTGCCAGCAGTTACGGGACAGCAGGGAATGAAAAACTGTTTTTT
>once|TRBD1|TRBJ1-1|TRBV18
CASSPQGQGVNTEAFF
TGTGCCAGCTCACCCCAAGGACAGGGCGTGAACACTGAAGCTTTCTTT
>NA|NA|TRBJ1-1|TRBV7-3
CASSSQRDTEAFF
TGTGCCAGCAGTTCCCAACGGGACACTGAAGCTTTCTTT
>NA|TRBD2|TRBJ2-1|TRBV7-9
CASSPGLAGEGTYNEQFF
TGTGCCAGCTCTCCAGGACTAGCGGGAGAGGGGACCTACAATGAGCAGTTCTTC
>NA|NA|TRBJ1-5|TRBV30
CAWSSNSNQPQHF
TGTGCCTGGAGTTCCAATAGCAATCAGCCCCAGCATTTT
>NA|NA|TRBJ1-5|TRBV5-1
CASSLDSSNQPQHF
TGCGCCAGCAGCTTGGACAGTAGCAATCAGCCCCAGCATTTT
>NA|NA|TRBJ2-3|TRBV5-6
CASSSLRGDLDTQYF
TGTGCCAGCAGTTCCCTCAGGGGCGACCTAGATACGCAGTATTTT
>once|NA|TRBJ2-5|TRBV11-1
CASSLEWGTQYF
TGTGCCAGCAGCTTAGAGTGGGGGACCCAGTACTTC
>NA|NA|TRBJ1-1|TRBV5-1
CASSLIGGGQDTEAFF
TGCGCCAGCAGCTTGATCGGGGGGGGGCAAGACACTGAAGCTTTCTTT
>NA|TRBD2|TRBJ2-7|TRBV2
CASSESSGRQEQYF
TGTGCCAGCAGTGAGTCCAGCGGGAGACAGGAGCAGTACTTC
>NA|NA|TRBJ1-5|TRBV5-1
CASSLGFGQLQHF
TGCGCCAGCAGCTTGGGATTTGGCCAGCTCCAGCATTTT
>NA|NA|TRBJ2-1|TRBV6-1
CAATGRGPYNEQFF
TGTGCCGCGACGGGCAGAGGGCCCTACAATGAGCAGTTCTTC
>NA|TRBD1|TRBJ1-1|TRBV7-3
CASSLSGGGTEAFF
TGTGCCAGCAGCTTATCAGGGGGCGGGACTGAAGCTTTCTTT
>NA|NA|TRBJ1-5|TRBV4-1
CASSLRYGGELNQPQHF
TGCGCCAGCAGCCTCAGGTATGGGGGGGAACTGAATCAGCCCCAGCATTTT
>NA|NA|TRBJ1-5|TRBV6-1
CASSEYSWGSNQPQHF
TGTGCCAGCAGTGAGTACAGCTGGGGAAGCAATCAGCCCCAGCATTTT
>NA|NA|TRBJ2-3|TRBV11-2
CASSWATDTQYF
TGTGCCAGCAGCTGGGCCACAGATACGCAGTATTTT
>NA|NA|TRBJ1-2|TRBV6-6
CASRPDLPYGYTF
TGTGCCAGCAGGCCGGACCTCCCCTATGGCTACACCTTC
>NA|NA|TRBJ2-7|TRBV6-9
CASSLTRGEQYF
TGTGCCAGCAGTCTAACCCGAGGGGAGCAGTACTTC
>once|TRBD1|TRBJ2-6|TRBV5-4
CASSLGGTVSGANVLTF
TGTGCCAGCAGCTTGGGGGGGACAGTCTCTGGGGCCAACGTCCTGACTTTC
>NA|NA|TRBJ1-1|TRBV5-1
CASRYGLGGEAFF
TGCGCCAGCAGATACGGGCTCGGGGGTGAAGCTTTCTTT
>NA|NA|TRBJ1-5|TRBV12-5
CASGFSLGAGRGSNQPQHF
TGTGCTAGTGGTTTCTCCCTAGGAGCAGGGAGGGGAAGCAATCAGCCCCAGCATTTT
>NA|TRBD2|TRBJ2-5|TRBV2
CASSPSGRAWGETQYF
TGTGCCAGCAGCCCTAGCGGGAGGGCTTGGGGAGAGACCCAGTACTTC
>NA|TRBD2|TRBJ2-1|TRBV4-1
CASSQSLAGSLGEQFF
TGCGCCAGCAGCCAATCCTTAGCGGGGTCCCTGGGGGAGCAGTTCTTC
>once|NA|TRBJ1-5|TRBV2
CASSSEIRRPQHF
TGTGCCAGCAGTTCCGAAATTCGTCGGCCCCAGCATTTT
>once|TRBD2|TRBJ2-1|TRBV6-6
CATVLAGGYNEQFF
TGTGCCACCGTCCTAGCGGGAGGGTACAATGAGCAGTTCTTC
>NA|NA|TRBJ2-7|TRBV2
CASSESVSYEQYF
TGTGCCAGCAGTGAGTCAGTTTCCTACGAGCAGTACTTC
>NA|NA|TRBJ2-7|TRBV11-1
CASSLDPGKQYF
TGTGCCAGCAGCCTAGACCCAGGCAAGCAGTACTTC
>once|TRBD1|TRBJ2-2|TRBV19
CASTSPGTAAGELFF
TGTGCCAGTACCTCTCCCGGGACAGCCGCCGGGGAGCTGTTTTTT
>NA|TRBD2|TRBJ2-1|TRBV5-1
CASSLTSGISYNEQFF
TGCGCCAGCAGCTTGACTAGCGGGATCTCCTACAATGAGCAGTTCTTC
>once|NA|TRBJ2-2|TRBV2
CASSASGGRMNTGELFF
TGTGCCAGCAGCGCGTCCGGAGGACGTATGAACACCGGGGAGCTGTTTTTT
>NA|NA|TRBJ1-2|TRBV28
CASRQLANYGYTF
TGTGCCAGCAGACAGTTAGCTAACTATGGCTACACCTTC